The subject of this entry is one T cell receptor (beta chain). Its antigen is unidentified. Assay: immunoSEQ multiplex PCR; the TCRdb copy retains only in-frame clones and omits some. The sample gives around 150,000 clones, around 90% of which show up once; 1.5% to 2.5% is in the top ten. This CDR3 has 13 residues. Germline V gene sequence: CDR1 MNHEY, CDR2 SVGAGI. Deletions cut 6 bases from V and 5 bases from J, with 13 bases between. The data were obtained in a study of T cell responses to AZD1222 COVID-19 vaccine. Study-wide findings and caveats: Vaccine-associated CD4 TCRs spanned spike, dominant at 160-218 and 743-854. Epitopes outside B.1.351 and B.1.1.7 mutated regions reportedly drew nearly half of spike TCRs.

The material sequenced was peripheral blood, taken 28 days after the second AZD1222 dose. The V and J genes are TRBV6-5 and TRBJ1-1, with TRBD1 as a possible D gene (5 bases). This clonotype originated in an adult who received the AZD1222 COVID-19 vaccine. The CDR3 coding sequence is TGTGCCAGCAGACTCGGGGCAGTAACTGAAGCTTTCTTT. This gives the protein CASRLGAVTEAFF.